This T cell receptor beta chain was documented in a study of T cell repertoires in cytomegalovirus infection. The overall study: Carrying CMV and the relevant HLA type showed in public TCR beta signatures. Study-wide findings and caveats: Cumulative public TCR beta family frequency identified CMV carriers with the relevant HLA.

Worth noting for this clonotype: Its antigen is still unknown.

A single record per CDR3 protein comes from TCRdb applying MiXCR to the reads. The sample has 600,000 to 700,000 distinct CDR3 sequences; roughly a third are singletons. The CDR3 extends over 18 amino acids. The J segment lost 0 bases and the V segment lost 4 bases, leaving 13 bases of the junction unmatched. The germline CDR1 and CDR2 sequences are SGDLS and YYNGEE. This TCR derives from a human donor in good health (CMV status not recorded). Some clones in this sample may be carry-over from other donors' samples. The rearrangement uses TRBV9 and TRBJ2-3, with 8 positions matching TRBD2. The source material was cultured PBMCs, sampled from culture after CMV antigen stimulation. The CDR3 sequence is CASSTPGSVAGSTDTQYF. The CDR3 DNA is TGTGCCAGCAGCACCCCGGGTTCGGTAGCGGGGAGCACAGATACGCAGTATTTT.